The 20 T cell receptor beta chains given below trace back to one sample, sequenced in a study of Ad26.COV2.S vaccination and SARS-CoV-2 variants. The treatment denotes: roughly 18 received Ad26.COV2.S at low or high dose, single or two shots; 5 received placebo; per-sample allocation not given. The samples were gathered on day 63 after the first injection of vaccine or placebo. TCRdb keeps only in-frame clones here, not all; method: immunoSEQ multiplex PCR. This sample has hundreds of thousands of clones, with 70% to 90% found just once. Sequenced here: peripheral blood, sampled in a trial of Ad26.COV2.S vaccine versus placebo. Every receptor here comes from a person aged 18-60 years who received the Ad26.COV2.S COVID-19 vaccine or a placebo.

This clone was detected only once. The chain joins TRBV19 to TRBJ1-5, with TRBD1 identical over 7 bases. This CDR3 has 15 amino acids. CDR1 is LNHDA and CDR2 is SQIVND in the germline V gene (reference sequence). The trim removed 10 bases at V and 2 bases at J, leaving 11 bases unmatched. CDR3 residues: CATREGAIGNQPQHF. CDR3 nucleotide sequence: TGTGCCACGAGGGAGGGGGCGATCGGCAATCAGCCCCAGCATTTT. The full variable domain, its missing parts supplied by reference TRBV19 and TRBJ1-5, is DGGITQSPKYLFRKEGQNVTLSCEQNLNHDAMYWYRQDPGQGLRLIYYSQIVNDFQKGDIAEGYSVSREKKESFPLTVTSAQKNPTAFYLCATREGAIGNQPQHFGDGTRLSIL.

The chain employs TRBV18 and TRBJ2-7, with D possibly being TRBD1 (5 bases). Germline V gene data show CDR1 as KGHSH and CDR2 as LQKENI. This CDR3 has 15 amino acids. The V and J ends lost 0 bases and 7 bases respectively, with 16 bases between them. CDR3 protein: CASSPPDQRGLEQYF. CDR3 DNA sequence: TGTGCCAGCTCACCACCGGACCAAAGGGGATTGGAGCAGTACTTC.

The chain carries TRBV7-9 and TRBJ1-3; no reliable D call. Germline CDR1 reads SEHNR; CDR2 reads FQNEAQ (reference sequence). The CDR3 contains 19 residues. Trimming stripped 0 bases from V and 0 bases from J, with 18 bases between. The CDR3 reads CASSLAFRSSGLSGNTIYF. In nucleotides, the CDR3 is TGTGCCAGCAGCTTAGCGTTTCGGTCATCAGGCCTCTCTGGAAACACCATATATTTT.

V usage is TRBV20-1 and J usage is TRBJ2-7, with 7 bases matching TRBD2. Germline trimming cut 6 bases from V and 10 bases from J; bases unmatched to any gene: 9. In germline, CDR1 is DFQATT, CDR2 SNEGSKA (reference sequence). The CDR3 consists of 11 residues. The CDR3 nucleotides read TGCAGTGCCAGCGGGGTAGCATTTCAGTACTTC. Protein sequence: CSASGVAFQYF.

The CDR3 loop reads CASSRQGAGVEKLFF. DNA for the CDR3: TGTGCCAGCAGCCGGCAGGGGGCAGGGGTAGAAAAACTGTTTTTT. The chain has TRBV7-9 and TRBJ1-4; TRBD1 aligns across 8 bases. With V trimmed by 5 bases and J by 8 bases, 10 bases remained unmatched. This CDR3 has 15 amino acids. CDR1 and CDR2 from the germline V gene are SEHNR and FQNEAQ (reference sequence).

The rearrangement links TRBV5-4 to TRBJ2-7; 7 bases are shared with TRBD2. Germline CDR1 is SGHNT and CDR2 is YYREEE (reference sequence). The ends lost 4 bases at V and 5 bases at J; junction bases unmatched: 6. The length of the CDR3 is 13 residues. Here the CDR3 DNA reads TGTGCCAGCAGCCTAAGCGGGGCCGACGAGCAGTACTTC. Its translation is CASSLSGADEQYF. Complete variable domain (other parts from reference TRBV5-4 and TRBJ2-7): ETGVTQSPTHLIKTRGQQVTLRCSSQSGHNTVSWYQQALGQGPQFIFQYYREEENGRGNFPPRFSGLQFPNYSSELNVNALELDDSALYLCASSLSGADEQYFGPGTRLTVT.

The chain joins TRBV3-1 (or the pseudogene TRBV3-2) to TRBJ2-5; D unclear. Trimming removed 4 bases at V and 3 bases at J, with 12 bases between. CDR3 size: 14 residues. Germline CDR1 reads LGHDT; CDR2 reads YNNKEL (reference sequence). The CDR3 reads CASSLLGVEETQYF. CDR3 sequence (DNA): TGTGCCAGCAGCCTTCTAGGCGTAGAAGAGACCCAGTACTTC.

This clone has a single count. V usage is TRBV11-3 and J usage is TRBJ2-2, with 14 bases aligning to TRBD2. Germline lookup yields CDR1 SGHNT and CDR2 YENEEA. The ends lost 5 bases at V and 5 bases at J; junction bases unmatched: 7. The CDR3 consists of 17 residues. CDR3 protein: CASSQGTSGSGTGELFF. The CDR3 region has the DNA TGTGCCAGCAGCCAAGGGACTAGCGGGAGCGGGACCGGGGAGCTGTTTTTT.

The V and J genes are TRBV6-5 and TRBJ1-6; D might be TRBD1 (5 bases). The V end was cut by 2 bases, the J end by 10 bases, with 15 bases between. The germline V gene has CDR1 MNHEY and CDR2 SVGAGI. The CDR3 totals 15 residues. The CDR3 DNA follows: TGTGCCAGCAGTTACGGCCGGGACCCTATATCACCCCTCCACTTT. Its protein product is CASSYGRDPISPLHF.

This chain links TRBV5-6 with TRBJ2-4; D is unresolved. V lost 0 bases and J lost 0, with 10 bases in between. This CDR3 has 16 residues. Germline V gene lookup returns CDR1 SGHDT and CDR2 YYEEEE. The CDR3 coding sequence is TGTGCCAGCAGCTTGGCGCGGTATCTAGCCAAAAACATTCAGTACTTC. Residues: CASSLARYLAKNIQYF.

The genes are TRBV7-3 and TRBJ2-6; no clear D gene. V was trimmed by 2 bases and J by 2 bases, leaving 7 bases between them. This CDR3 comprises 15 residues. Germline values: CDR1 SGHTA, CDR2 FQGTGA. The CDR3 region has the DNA TGTGCCAGCAGCTTACGTGGAGCTGGGGCCAACGTCCTGACTTTC. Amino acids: CASSLRGAGANVLTF.

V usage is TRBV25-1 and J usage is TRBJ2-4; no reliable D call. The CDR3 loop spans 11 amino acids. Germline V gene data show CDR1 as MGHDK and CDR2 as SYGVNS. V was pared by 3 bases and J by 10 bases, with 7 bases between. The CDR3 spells CASSDQVIQYF. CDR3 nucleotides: TGTGCCAGCAGTGACCAGGTTATTCAGTACTTC.

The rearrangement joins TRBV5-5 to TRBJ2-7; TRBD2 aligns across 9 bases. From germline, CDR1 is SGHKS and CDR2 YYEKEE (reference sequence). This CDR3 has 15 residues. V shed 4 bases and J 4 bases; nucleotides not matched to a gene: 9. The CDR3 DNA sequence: TGTGCCAGCAGCCTCATAGCGGGGGATGTTTACGAGCAGTACTTC. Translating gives CASSLIAGDVYEQYF.

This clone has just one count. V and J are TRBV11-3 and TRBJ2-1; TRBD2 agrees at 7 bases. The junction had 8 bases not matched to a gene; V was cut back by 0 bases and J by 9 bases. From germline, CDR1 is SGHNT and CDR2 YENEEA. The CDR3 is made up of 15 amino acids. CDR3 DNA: TGTGCCAGCAGCTTAGATCAAAGGGGCGGGAGTGAGCAGTTCTTC. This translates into CASSLDQRGGSEQFF.

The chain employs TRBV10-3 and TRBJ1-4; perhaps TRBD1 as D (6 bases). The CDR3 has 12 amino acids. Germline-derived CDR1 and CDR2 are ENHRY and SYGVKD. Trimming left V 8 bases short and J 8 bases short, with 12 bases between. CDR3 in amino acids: CAIAGADEKLFF. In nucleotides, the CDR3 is TGTGCCATCGCGGGGGCGGACGAAAAACTGTTTTTT.

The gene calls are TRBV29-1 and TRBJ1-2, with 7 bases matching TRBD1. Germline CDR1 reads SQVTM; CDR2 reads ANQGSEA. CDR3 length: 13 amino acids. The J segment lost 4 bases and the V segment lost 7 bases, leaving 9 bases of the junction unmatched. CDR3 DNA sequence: TGCAGCGCTCAACCGACAGGGTCCTATGGCTACACCTTC. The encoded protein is CSAQPTGSYGYTF.

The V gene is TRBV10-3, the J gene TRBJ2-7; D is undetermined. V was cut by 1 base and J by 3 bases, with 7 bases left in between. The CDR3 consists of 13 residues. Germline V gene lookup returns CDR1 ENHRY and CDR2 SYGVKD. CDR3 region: CAISELIDYEQYF. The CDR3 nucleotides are TGTGCCATCAGTGAGTTGATAGACTACGAGCAGTACTTC.

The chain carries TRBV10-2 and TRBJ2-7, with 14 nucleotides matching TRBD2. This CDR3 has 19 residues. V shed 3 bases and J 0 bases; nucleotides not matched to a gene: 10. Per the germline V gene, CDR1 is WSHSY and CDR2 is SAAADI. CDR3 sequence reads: CASSEAPGLAGEVSYEQYF. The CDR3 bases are TGCGCCAGCAGTGAAGCCCCGGGACTAGCGGGAGAGGTCTCCTACGAGCAGTACTTC.

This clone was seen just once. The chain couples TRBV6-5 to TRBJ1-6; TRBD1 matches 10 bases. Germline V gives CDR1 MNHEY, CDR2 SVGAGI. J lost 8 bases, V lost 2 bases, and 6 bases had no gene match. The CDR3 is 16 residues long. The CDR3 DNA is TGTGCCAGCAGTTACGCCTCCGGGACAGGGGATTCACCCCTCCACTTT. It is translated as CASSYASGTGDSPLHF.

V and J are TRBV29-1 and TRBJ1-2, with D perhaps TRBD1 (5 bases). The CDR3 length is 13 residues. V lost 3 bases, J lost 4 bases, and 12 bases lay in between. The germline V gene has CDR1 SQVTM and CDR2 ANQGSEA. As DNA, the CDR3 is TGCAGCGTTGAGGGGGGATCCGGCTATGGCTACACCTTC. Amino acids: CSVEGGSGYGYTF.